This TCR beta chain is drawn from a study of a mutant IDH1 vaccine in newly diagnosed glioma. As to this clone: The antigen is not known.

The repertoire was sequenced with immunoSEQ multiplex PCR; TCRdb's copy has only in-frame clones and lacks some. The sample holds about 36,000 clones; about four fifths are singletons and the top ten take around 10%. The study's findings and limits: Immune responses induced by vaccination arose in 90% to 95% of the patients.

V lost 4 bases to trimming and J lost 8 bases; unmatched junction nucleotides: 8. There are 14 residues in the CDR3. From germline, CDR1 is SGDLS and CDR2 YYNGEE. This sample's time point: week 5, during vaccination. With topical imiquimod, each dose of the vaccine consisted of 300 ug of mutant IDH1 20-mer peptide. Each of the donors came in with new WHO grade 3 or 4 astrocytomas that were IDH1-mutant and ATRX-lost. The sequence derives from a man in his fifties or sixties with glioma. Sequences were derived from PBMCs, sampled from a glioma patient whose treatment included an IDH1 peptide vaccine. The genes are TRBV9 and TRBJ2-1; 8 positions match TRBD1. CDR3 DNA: TGTGCCAGCAGCCCACGGACAGGGTTCGATGAGCAGTTCTTC. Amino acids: CASSPRTGFDEQFF.